Here is one T cell receptor (beta chain) with its context. Per germline, CDR1 LGHNA and CDR2 YSLEER. Trimming shortened V by 0 bases and J by 5 bases, and 7 bases separated the two germline ends. The CDR3 has 13 amino acids. These data originate in a study of blood T cell repertoires in COVID-19. At the level of the study: Acute and convalescent COVID-19 specimens originated in the United States, Italy and Spain. T cells, B-cell-depleted T cells, or PBMCs supplied cDNA or gDNA.

Assignments of participants to cohorts depended upon their own reported clinical history. The assay was immunoSEQ multiplex PCR, and TCRdb's table has in-frame clones only and misses some. The table shows about 340,000 clones, with just over 85% occurring only once. This chain joins TRBV4-3 and TRBJ2-5; tentatively, D is TRBD2 (6 bases). The TCR was taken from a woman aged 40 to 50 with acute COVID-19. Sequenced material: PBMCs or T cells enriched from blood (not recorded which). The CDR3 loop reads CASSQDGGETQYF. The DNA for the CDR3 is TGCGCCAGCAGCCAAGATGGAGGGGAGACCCAGTACTTC.